This T cell receptor beta chain was documented in a study of blood T cell repertoires in COVID-19. Study context: The samples span acute and convalescent COVID-19 from the United States, Italy and Spain. T cells, B-cell-depleted T cells, or PBMCs provided the cDNA or gDNA that served as material.

In the original analysis: By means of reference gene primer amplification, nucleated cell counts were estimated. Data came from immunoSEQ multiplex PCR; TCRdb stores just in-frame clones and leaves some out. V and J calls and clone size come straight from that table; D and trimming were deduced from the DNA. This sample has about 180,000 clones, with around 80% found just once. This clone came up a few times. CDR1 and CDR2 from the germline V gene are LGHDT and YNNKEL (reference sequence). Unmatched junction bases numbered 6, after V lost 4 bases and J lost 3 bases. The CDR3 has 15 amino acids. The sequencing sample was made of peripheral blood. The rearrangement uses TRBV3-1 (or the pseudogene TRBV3-2) and TRBJ2-3; 8 bases fit TRBD2. The TCR sequence derives from a man between 65 and 85 years old with active or convalescent COVID-19. The CDR3 nucleotides read TGTGCCAGCAGCCCCCCCGGGAGGGCAACAGATACGCAGTATTTT. This translates into CASSPPGRATDTQYF.